The clone carrying this TCR beta chain turned up a few times. What it binds is unknown. Then a second PCR, running roughly 7 to 11 cycles, was carried out with a sample-barcoded 5' primer and a J-beta primer mix. Using its own MiXCR run on the 5' RACE reads, TCRdb lists one record per CDR3 protein. This table holds around 700,000 distinct CDR3 sequences, roughly 25% found once. In germline, CDR1 is SGHTA, CDR2 FQGNSA. The CDR3 is 12 amino acids. The people who gave samples were healthy Caucasians from Russia, aged roughly 6 to 100. The data originate from a study of blood T cells in healthy people across ages. Study-level findings and limits: In older individuals, TCR beta diversity per million T cells was lower, falling roughly linearly with age.

These data were likewise used in another study, on T cells of mothers and their children. That paper states: The donor cohort consisted of a few healthy Caucasian mothers and their six children.

This clonotype was obtained from a boy aged 5-17 years in good health. The V call is TRBV7-2, the J call TRBJ2-5; 10 bases map to TRBD1. The J call is uncertain, as TRBJ2-1 better fits the DNA end. Input material: blood. The CDR3 nucleotides are TGTGCCAGCAGAGCCTGGACAGGGGGGCAGTTCTTC. Amino acid sequence: CASRAWTGGQFF.